This T cell receptor beta chain is from a study of T-cell reconstitution after alpha-beta-depleted transplantation in children. The CDR3 sequence is 15 residues long. V dropped 0 bases and J dropped 0 bases, with 8 bases sitting between them. Germline values: CDR1 LGHDT, CDR2 YNNKEL (reference sequence). This clonotype showed up just a few times. Unique molecular identifiers were used in preparing the TCRbeta library. TCRdb re-called the PCR reads through MiXCR, storing one row per CDR3 protein. This sample has hundreds of thousands of distinct CDR3 sequences, with more than 9% found just once. This clonotype was sampled from a human donor who donated a stem cell graft to a child with acute myeloid leukemia. This chain uses TRBV3-1 with TRBJ1-1; D remains unclear. This material consisted of PBMCs from the stem cell graft donor, taken from the stem cell graft. The CDR3 loop reads CASSQDWLLNTEAFF. Written as DNA, the CDR3 is TGTGCCAGCAGCCAAGATTGGCTTTTGAACACTGAAGCTTTCTTT.